Detailed here is one TCR beta chain. This receptor's antigen is unknown. No clone much larger than this one lies a single base away; base qualities are absent. The sample belongs to a study of T-cell reconstitution after alpha-beta-depleted transplantation in children (dated by TCRdb to the mid-2010s). General notes on the study: T-cell immune reconstitution after TCRalphabeta/CD19-depleted allogeneic hematopoietic cell transplantation in children was quantitatively tracked in the study by means of TCR repertoire profiling.

The sample's treatment or condition label is to be understood as: allogeneic hematopoietic cell transplantation with graft depleted of TCRalphabeta T cells and CD19 B cells. The children who served as transplant recipients had been given grafts of TCRalphabeta/CD19-depleted allogeneic hematopoietic cells. Library generation was performed with PCR. The listed sequencing device is Illumina HiSeq 2500. To normalize quantification of the TCRbeta repertoire, the TCR libraries were built with molecular barcoding that relied on unique molecular identifiers. TCRdb cleaned the public reads at Q25 with fastp, built clones with MiXCR and kept in-frame beta chains. Duplicate CDR3 protein sequences are folded into a single record with the most common DNA and genes. Across this sample there are around 60,000 distinct CDR3 sequences, with roughly 46% seen only once. Of the sample, roughly 98% falls within the top ten clones.

What the work shows at the level of the full study, not this receptor alone: The frequencies of hyperexpanded clones fell over the following months, and after one year, T-cell counts and TCRbeta diversity were mostly attributed to newly produced T cells. The apparently early recovery of alphabetaT-cell counts about two months after transplant reportedly depended on only several hundred rapidly expanded clones that came from non-depleted graft cells. The high TCRbeta diversity at day 60 in some patients was ascribed to recipient T cells and intrathymic progenitors that had survived conditioning.

V is shortened by 8 bases, J by 0 bases, and the region joining them spans 23 bases. CDR3 length: 18 amino acids, cysteine to phenylalanine. Of all the DNA, just the CDR3 is kept, 54 bases in frame from base 1. The sequences come from PBMCs, mostly from graft donor cells, collected 360 days after TCRalphabeta/CD19-depleted stem cell transplant. This receptor was taken from a male patient between 10 and 17 years old who had a stem cell transplant for acute lymphoblastic leukemia, so the T cells may come from the graft donor. The rearrangement combines TRBV12-3 or TRBV12-4 with TRBJ2-1; TRBD2 could be the D gene, as 5 bases match. In nucleotide form, the sequence is TGTGCCAGCGTACCCCACCTCCAGCGGCTTCTCTCCTACAATGAGCAGTTCTTC. It encodes CASVPHLQRLLSYNEQFF.